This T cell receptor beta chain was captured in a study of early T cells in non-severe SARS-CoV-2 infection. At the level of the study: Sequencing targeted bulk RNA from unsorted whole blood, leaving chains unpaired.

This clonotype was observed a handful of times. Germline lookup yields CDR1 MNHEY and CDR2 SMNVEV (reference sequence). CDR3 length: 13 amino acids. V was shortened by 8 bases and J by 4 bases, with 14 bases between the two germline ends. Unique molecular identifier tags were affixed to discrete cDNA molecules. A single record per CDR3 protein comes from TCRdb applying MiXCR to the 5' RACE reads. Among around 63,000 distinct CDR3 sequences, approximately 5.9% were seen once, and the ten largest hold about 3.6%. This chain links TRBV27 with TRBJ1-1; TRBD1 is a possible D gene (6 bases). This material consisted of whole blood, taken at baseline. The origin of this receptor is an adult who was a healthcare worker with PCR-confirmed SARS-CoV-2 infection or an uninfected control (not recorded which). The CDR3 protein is CASGQPLLTEAFF. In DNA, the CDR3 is TGTGCCAGCGGACAGCCACTCCTCACTGAAGCTTTCTTT.